This is a list of T cell receptor beta chains from one sample in a study of CD8 T cells in ankylosing spondylitis. A single record per CDR3 protein comes from TCRdb applying MiXCR to the 5' RACE reads. The sample lists around 130,000 distinct CDR3 sequences; over 6% were seen once. Specimen: blood, either unsorted or a sorted T cell fraction (not recorded which). The receptor source for this set is a male donor with ankylosing spondylitis or in good health (not recorded which). The CDR3 runs from the conserved cysteine through the conserved F or W. The order of the fields is J gene, CDR3 length, clone size, D gene, V gene, CDR3 protein, CDR3 DNA. D genes are given only for firm matches. Size values are once, few and many counts, or a class for expanded clones, and some rows have none.

j_call: TRBJ2-3; cdr3_length: 16; clone_size: many; d_call: -; v_call: TRBV10-3; cdr3_aa: CAISPGAGSSTDTQYF; cdr3_nt: TGTGCCATCAGTCCCGGGGCAGGATCTAGCACAGATACGCAGTATTTT
j_call: TRBJ1-3; cdr3_length: 13; clone_size: many; d_call: -; v_call: TRBV14; cdr3_aa: CASRTLDSYTIYF; cdr3_nt: TGTGCCAGCAGGACCCTAGACAGCTACACCATATATTTT
j_call: TRBJ2-3; cdr3_length: 14; clone_size: -; d_call: -; v_call: TRBV9; cdr3_aa: CASSFRGSTDTQYF; cdr3_nt: TGTGCCAGCAGCTTTAGGGGCAGTACAGATACGCAGTATTTT
j_call: TRBJ2-5; cdr3_length: 16; clone_size: many; d_call: -; v_call: TRBV7-7; cdr3_aa: CASSSPLGEGAETQYF; cdr3_nt: TGTGCTAGCAGCTCCCCCCTAGGGGAGGGGGCAGAGACCCAGTACTTC
j_call: TRBJ1-5; cdr3_length: 14; clone_size: many; d_call: -; v_call: TRBV20-1; cdr3_aa: CSAPLQKDNQPQHF; cdr3_nt: TGCAGTGCTCCCCTTCAAAAGGACAATCAGCCCCAGCATTTT
j_call: TRBJ1-1; cdr3_length: 13; clone_size: many; d_call: TRBD1; v_call: TRBV6-1; cdr3_aa: CASSGTGGTEAFF; cdr3_nt: TGTGCCAGCAGTGGGACAGGGGGCACTGAAGCTTTCTTT
j_call: TRBJ2-3; cdr3_length: 14; clone_size: many; d_call: TRBD2; v_call: TRBV10-3; cdr3_aa: CAIQERESTDTQYF; cdr3_nt: TGTGCCATCCAGGAGCGGGAAAGCACAGATACGCAGTATTTT
j_call: TRBJ2-4; cdr3_length: 13; clone_size: many; d_call: TRBD1; v_call: TRBV5-1; cdr3_aa: CASSSGTENIQYF; cdr3_nt: TGCGCCAGCAGCTCCGGGACAGAAAACATTCAGTACTTC
j_call: TRBJ2-3; cdr3_length: 14; clone_size: many; d_call: -; v_call: TRBV20-1; cdr3_aa: CSARRASGTDTQYF; cdr3_nt: TGCAGTGCTAGAAGGGCTAGCGGCACAGATACGCAGTATTTT
j_call: TRBJ1-2; cdr3_length: 14; clone_size: many; d_call: -; v_call: TRBV27; cdr3_aa: CASSLTRVDYGYTF; cdr3_nt: TGTGCCAGCAGTCTTACCAGGGTTGACTATGGCTACACCTTC
j_call: TRBJ1-4; cdr3_length: 14; clone_size: many; d_call: TRBD1; v_call: TRBV27; cdr3_aa: CASSSTGEGEKLFF; cdr3_nt: TGTGCCAGCAGTTCTACAGGGGAGGGTGAAAAACTGTTTTTT
j_call: TRBJ2-7; cdr3_length: 17; clone_size: many; d_call: -; v_call: TRBV5-5; cdr3_aa: CASSFGFSLDGSYEQYF; cdr3_nt: TGTGCCAGCAGCTTCGGGTTTAGCCTTGATGGCTCCTACGAGCAGTACTTC
j_call: TRBJ2-3; cdr3_length: 13; clone_size: many; d_call: -; v_call: TRBV3-1; cdr3_aa: CASTGARADTQYF; cdr3_nt: TGTGCCAGCACCGGGGCCAGGGCGGATACGCAGTATTTT
j_call: TRBJ2-3; cdr3_length: 14; clone_size: many; d_call: TRBD2; v_call: TRBV20-1; cdr3_aa: CSARLAGGPDTQYF; cdr3_nt: TGCAGTGCTAGGCTAGCGGGGGGGCCAGATACGCAGTATTTT
j_call: TRBJ1-5; cdr3_length: 14; clone_size: many; d_call: -; v_call: TRBV20-1; cdr3_aa: CSGSEGAVNQPQHF; cdr3_nt: TGCAGTGGCAGTGAGGGAGCGGTCAATCAGCCCCAGCATTTT
j_call: TRBJ2-7; cdr3_length: 13; clone_size: many; d_call: -; v_call: TRBV27; cdr3_aa: CASRFGYSYEQYF; cdr3_nt: TGTGCCAGCAGATTCGGGTACTCCTACGAGCAGTACTTC
j_call: TRBJ2-1; cdr3_length: 14; clone_size: few; d_call: -; v_call: TRBV10-2; cdr3_aa: CASTSGLSSNEQFF; cdr3_nt: TGCGCAAGCACCTCGGGGCTATCGAGCAATGAGCAGTTCTTC
j_call: TRBJ2-2; cdr3_length: 14; clone_size: -; d_call: -; v_call: TRBV18; cdr3_aa: CASSVLVNTGELFF; cdr3_nt: TGTGCCAGCTCAGTGCTGGTGAACACCGGGGAGCTGTTTTTT
j_call: TRBJ2-7; cdr3_length: 17; clone_size: -; d_call: TRBD2; v_call: TRBV3-1; cdr3_aa: CASSQGDELAEAYEQYF; cdr3_nt: TGTGCCAGCAGCCAAGGGGACGAACTAGCGGAGGCCTACGAGCAGTACTTC
j_call: TRBJ2-7; cdr3_length: 16; clone_size: many; d_call: -; v_call: TRBV14; cdr3_aa: CASSQGIGRGGYEQYF; cdr3_nt: TGTGCCAGCAGCCAAGGTATTGGGAGAGGGGGCTACGAGCAGTACTTC